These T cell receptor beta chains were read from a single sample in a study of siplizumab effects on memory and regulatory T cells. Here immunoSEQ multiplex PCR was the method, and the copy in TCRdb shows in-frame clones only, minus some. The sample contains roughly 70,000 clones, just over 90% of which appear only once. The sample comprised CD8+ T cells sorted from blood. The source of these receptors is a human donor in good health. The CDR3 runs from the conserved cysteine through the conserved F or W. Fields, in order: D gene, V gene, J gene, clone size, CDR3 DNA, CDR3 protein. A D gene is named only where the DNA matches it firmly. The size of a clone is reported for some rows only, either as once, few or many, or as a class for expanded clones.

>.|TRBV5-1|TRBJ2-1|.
TGCGCCAGCAGCCTTACGGCCGCCTGGGGTGAGCAGTTCTTC
CASSLTAAWGEQFF
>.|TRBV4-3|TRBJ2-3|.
TGCGCCAGCAGCCAAGTTGGGGACACTCCTTTTCGTACGCAGTATTTT
CASSQVGDTPFRTQYF
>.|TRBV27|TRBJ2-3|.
TGTGCCAGCAGTTTCAATTCGGCAGATACGCAGTATTTT
CASSFNSADTQYF
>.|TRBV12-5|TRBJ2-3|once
TGTGCTAGTGTCCACAGGTCCCGGCTCAACAGTAGCACAGATACGCAGTATTTT
CASVHRSRLNSSTDTQYF
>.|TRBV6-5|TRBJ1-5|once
TGTGCCAGCAGTTACTCTAAGCAGGGGAGTCAGCCCCAGCATTTT
CASSYSKQGSQPQHF
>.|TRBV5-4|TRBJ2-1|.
TGTGCCAGCAGTGGATGGGCTCAGGTTGGCAATGAGCAGTTCTTC
CASSGWAQVGNEQFF
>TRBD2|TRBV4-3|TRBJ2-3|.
TGCGCCAGCGCGGGGGGGGATACGCAGTATTTT
CASAGGDTQYF
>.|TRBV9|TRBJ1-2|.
TGTGCCAGCAGCCTCGGGGGGAGGATTTATTATGGCTACACCTTC
CASSLGGRIYYGYTF
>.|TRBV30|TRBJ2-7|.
TGTGCCTGGAGTGTGGGCGGCTCCTACGAGCAGTACTTC
CAWSVGGSYEQYF
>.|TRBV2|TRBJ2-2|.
TGTGCCAGCAGGGGGATTACCATCACCGGGGAGCTGTTTTTT
CASRGITITGELFF
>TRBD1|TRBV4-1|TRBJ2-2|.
TGCGCCAGCAGCCAGCAGGGGGCCACCGGGGAGCTGTTTTTT
CASSQQGATGELFF
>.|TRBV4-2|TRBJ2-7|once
TGTGCCAGCAGCAAGAACGGCGAGCAGTACTTC
CASSKNGEQYF
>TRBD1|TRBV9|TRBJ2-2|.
TGTGCCAGCAGCTCACCAATTAGGGGACAGGGGAACACCGGGGAGCTGTTTTTT
CASSSPIRGQGNTGELFF
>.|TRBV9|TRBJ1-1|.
TGTGCCAGCAGCGGAGGTGGAGCGAGGGCTGAAGCTTTCTTT
CASSGGGARAEAFF
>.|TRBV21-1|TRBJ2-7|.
TGTGCCAGCAGCAAAGCGGCCCAGGGGACCTCGGCCGAGCAGTACTTC
CASSKAAQGTSAEQYF
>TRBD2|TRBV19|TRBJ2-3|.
TGTGCCAGTAGAAGGACTAGCGGGGGGGAAGATACGCAGTATTTT
CASRRTSGGEDTQYF
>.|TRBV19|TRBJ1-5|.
TGTGCCAGTACCGACGAAGTACTCCGAAATCAGCCCCAGCATTTT
CASTDEVLRNQPQHF
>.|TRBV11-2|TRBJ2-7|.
TGTGCCAGCAGCTTAGGGTTGCCCTACGAGCAGTACTTC
CASSLGLPYEQYF
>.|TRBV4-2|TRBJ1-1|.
TGTGCCAGCAGCCAAGAGTCGGAGGGCAGGGCTTTCTTT
CASSQESEGRAFF
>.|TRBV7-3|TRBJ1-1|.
TGTGCCAGCAGCTTTTGGGTTTCCCCCCGGGTACAGGGCTCCCCTGAAGCTTTCTTT
CASSFWVSPRVQGSPEAFF
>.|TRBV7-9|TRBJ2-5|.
TGTGCCAGCAGCTTAGCGCAGTGGGGGGGGCGAGAGACCCAGTACTTC
CASSLAQWGGRETQYF
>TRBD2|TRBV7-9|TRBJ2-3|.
TGTGCCAGCAGCCTACCCGGGACCGGGAGGACAGATACGCAGTATTTT
CASSLPGTGRTDTQYF
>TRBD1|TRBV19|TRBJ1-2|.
TGTGCCAGTATCGAGACAGGGATTAACTATGGCTACACCTTC
CASIETGINYGYTF
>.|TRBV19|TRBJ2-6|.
TGTGCCAGTAGTGTCGCCGGGACACTCCCTTCTGGGGCCAACGTCCTGACTTTC
CASSVAGTLPSGANVLTF
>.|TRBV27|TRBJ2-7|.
TGTGCCAGCAGTTTAGGCACCCCAGACTACTACGAGCAGTACTTC
CASSLGTPDYYEQYF
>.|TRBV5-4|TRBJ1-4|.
TGTGCCAGCAGCTTGGGAGAAAAACTGTTTTTT
CASSLGEKLFF
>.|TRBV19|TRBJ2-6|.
TGTGCCAGTATCACCCCGGGACATAAGTCTGGGGCCAACGTCCTGACTTTC
CASITPGHKSGANVLTF
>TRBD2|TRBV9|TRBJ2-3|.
TGTGCCAGCAGTCAGAGCGGGGGGATAGGCACAGATACGCAGTATTTT
CASSQSGGIGTDTQYF
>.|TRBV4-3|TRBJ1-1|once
TGCGCCAGCAGCCCGTTGGGCAACACTGAAGCTTTCTTT
CASSPLGNTEAFF
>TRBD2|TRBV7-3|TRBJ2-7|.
TGTGCCAGCAGCTTTGATGGACTAGCGGGGGGGCCGTACGAGCAGTACTTC
CASSFDGLAGGPYEQYF
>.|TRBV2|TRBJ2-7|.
TGTGCCAGCAGTGAAGGTCCGACGGACAACACCTACGAGCAGTACTTC
CASSEGPTDNTYEQYF
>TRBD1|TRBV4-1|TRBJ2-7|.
TGCGCCAGCAGCCCTTCACAGGGGGCCCTCTACGAGCAGTACTTC
CASSPSQGALYEQYF
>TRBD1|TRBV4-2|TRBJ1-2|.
TGTGCCAGCAGCCTGGAGACAGGGTCTGGCTACACCTTC
CASSLETGSGYTF
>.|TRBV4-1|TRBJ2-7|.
TGCGCCAGCAGCCAAGAAGACACCGATAGGGGGGGTTACGAGCAGTACTTC
CASSQEDTDRGGYEQYF
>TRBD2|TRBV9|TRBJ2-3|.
TGTGCCAGCAGCGTAGGTGGGACTAGCAGAGATACGCAGTATTTT
CASSVGGTSRDTQYF
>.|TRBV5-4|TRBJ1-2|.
TGTGCCAGCAGCCAAATTGGAGACTGGGATGGCTACACCTTC
CASSQIGDWDGYTF
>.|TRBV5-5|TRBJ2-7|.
TGTGCCAGCAGCTTAACAAATACCTACGAGCAGTACTTC
CASSLTNTYEQYF
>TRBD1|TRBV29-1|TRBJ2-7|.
TGCAGCGCCTTTACAGGGGACGGCTACGAGCAGTACTTC
CSAFTGDGYEQYF
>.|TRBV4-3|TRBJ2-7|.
TGCGCCAGCAGCCAACTACAGGGTATAGGCTACGAGCAGTACTTC
CASSQLQGIGYEQYF
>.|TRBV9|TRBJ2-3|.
TGTGCCAGCAGCGTAGGGTTAGCATCCCGCACAGATACGCAGTATTTT
CASSVGLASRTDTQYF
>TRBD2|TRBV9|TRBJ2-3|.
TGTGCCAGCAGCGTGGGGACTAGCGGGGGGTCAGATACGCAGTATTTT
CASSVGTSGGSDTQYF
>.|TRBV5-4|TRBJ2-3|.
TGTGCAAGTCTGGGCGGGGCCACAGATACGCAGTATTTT
CASLGGATDTQYF
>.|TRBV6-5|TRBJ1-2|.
TGTGCCAGCAGTTACTCGCCGGGAACGAACTATGGCTACACCTTC
CASSYSPGTNYGYTF
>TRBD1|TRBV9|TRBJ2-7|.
TGTGCCAGCAGCGGCGACAGGGACGAGCAGTACTTC
CASSGDRDEQYF
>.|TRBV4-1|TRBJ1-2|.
TGCGCCAGCAGCCAAGACCCTGCAGGTAGCTATGGCTACACCTTC
CASSQDPAGSYGYTF
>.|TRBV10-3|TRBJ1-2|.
TGTGCCATCAGTGAGTCCCCCGGGCGGGGCTACACCTTC
CAISESPGRGYTF
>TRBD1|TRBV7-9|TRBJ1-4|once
TGTGCCAGCAGCCCCCCTTCGGGACAGGGGGGAAAACTGTTTTTT
CASSPPSGQGGKLFF
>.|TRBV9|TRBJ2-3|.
TGTGCCAGCAGCCCCAGCAGGGTGTTCGGTCTGGATACGCAGTATTTT
CASSPSRVFGLDTQYF
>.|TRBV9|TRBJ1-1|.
TGTGCCAGCAGCGAAGGGTCTTCGGGTACTGAAGCTTTCTTT
CASSEGSSGTEAFF
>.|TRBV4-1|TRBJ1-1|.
TGCGCCAGCAGCCAAGATGGCAGGGGACCCGAAGCTTTCTTT
CASSQDGRGPEAFF
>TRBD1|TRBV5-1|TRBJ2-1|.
TGCGCCAGCAGCTGGACAGGGGGGGAGCAGTTCTTC
CASSWTGGEQFF
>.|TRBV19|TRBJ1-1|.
TGTGCCAGTAGTGCAGGCATAACTGAAGCTTTCTTT
CASSAGITEAFF
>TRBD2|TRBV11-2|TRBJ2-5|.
TGTGCCAGCAGCCCCGGGGGGACGGCCCAGTACTTC
CASSPGGTAQYF
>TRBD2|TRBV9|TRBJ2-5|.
TGTGCCAGCAGCGAGATTAGCGGGGGGGAGGAGACCCAGTACTTC
CASSEISGGEETQYF
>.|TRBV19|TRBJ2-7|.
TGTGCCAGTAGTGTCGGGCAGGGCAACTCCTACGAGCAGTACTTC
CASSVGQGNSYEQYF